This T cell receptor beta chain derives from a study of control samples from healthy donors and cancer patients. Assay: immunoSEQ multiplex PCR; the TCRdb copy retains only in-frame clones and omits some. Of over 75,000 clones listed, over 80% are singletons. The CDR3 loop spans 16 amino acids. The germline V gene encodes CDR1 LGHNA and CDR2 YNFKEQ. With 0 bases clipped from V and 1 base from J, the junction kept 3 bases outside the gene matches. This clonotype was sampled from a young man in good health. This chain joins TRBV4-2 and TRBJ2-1; 7 positions match TRBD1. Material for sequencing was blood. In DNA, the CDR3 is TGTGCCAGCAGCCAAGAGCCGGGACAGTCCTACAATGAGCAGTTCTTC. Residues: CASSQEPGQSYNEQFF.